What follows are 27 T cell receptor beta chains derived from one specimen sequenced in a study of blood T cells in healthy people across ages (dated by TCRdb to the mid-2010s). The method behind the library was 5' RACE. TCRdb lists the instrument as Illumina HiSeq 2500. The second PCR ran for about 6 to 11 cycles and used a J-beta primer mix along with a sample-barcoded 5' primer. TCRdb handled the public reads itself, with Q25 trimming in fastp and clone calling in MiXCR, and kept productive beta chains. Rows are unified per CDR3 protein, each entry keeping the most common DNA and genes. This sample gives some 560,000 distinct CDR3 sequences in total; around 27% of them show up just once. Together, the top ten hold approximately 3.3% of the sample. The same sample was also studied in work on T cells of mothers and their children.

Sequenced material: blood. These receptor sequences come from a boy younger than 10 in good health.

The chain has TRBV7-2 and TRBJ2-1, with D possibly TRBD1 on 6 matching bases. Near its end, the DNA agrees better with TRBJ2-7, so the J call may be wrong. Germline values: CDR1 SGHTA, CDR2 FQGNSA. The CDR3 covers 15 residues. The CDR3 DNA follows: TGTGCCAGCAGCTTATGGGGGACAAACTCCTACGAGCAGTACTTC. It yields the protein CASSLWGTNSYEQYF.

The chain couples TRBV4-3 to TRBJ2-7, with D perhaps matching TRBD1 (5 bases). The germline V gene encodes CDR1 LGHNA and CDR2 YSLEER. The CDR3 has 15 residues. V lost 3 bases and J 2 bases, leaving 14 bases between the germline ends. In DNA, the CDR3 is TGCGCCAGCAGCCATTCCCCTGGACATACCTACGAGCAGTACTTC. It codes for CASSHSPGHTYEQYF.

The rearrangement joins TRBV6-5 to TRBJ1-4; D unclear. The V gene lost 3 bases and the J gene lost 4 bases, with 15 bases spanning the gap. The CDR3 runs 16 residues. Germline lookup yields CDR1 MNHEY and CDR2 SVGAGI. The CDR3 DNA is TGTGCCAGCAGTTATTCCGGGCCCGAGCTTAATGAAAAACTGTTTTTT. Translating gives CASSYSGPELNEKLFF.

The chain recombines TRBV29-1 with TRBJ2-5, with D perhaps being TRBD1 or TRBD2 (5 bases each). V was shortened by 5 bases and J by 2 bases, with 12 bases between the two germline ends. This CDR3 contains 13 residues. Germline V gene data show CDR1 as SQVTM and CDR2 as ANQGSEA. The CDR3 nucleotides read TGCAGCGTTAGAGGGACCATACAAGAGACCCAGTACTTC. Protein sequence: CSVRGTIQETQYF.

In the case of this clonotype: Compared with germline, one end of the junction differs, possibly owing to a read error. Written as DNA, the CDR3 is TGTGCCAGCAGCCCGGGTAATGGCGAGACCCAGCACTTC. Its protein is CASSPGNGETQHF. V and J are TRBV9 and TRBJ2-5; no clear D. CDR1 is SGDLS and CDR2 is YYNGEE in the germline V gene. This CDR3 comprises 13 residues.

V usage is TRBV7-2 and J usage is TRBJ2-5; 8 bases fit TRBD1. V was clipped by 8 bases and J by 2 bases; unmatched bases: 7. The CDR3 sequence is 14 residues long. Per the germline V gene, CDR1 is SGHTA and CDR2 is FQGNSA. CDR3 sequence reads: CASGSRQGQETQYF. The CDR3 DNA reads TGTGCCAGCGGGAGCCGACAGGGGCAAGAGACCCAGTACTTC.

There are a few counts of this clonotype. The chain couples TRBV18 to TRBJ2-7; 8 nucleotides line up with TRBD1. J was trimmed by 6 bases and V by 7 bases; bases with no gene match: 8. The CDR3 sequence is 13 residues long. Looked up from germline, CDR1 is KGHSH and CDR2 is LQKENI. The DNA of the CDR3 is TGTGCCAGCTTCGACTCGACAGGGGCCGAGCAGTACTTC. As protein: CASFDSTGAEQYF.

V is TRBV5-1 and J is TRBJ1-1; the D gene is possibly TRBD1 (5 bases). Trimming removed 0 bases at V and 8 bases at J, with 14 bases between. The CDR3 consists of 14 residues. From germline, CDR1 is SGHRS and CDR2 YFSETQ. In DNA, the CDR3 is TGCGCCAGCAGCTTGGTTCAGGGCATAAACGAAGCTTTCTTT. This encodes CASSLVQGINEAFF.

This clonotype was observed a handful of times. The CDR3 region is CASSPQLQETQYF. CDR3 DNA sequence: TGTGCCAGCAGTCCGCAACTTCAAGAGACCCAGTACTTC. This chain uses TRBV27 with TRBJ2-5; no reliable D call. The CDR3 is 13 residues long. Trimming removed 5 bases at V and 2 bases at J, with 9 bases between. Per the germline V gene, CDR1 is MNHEY and CDR2 is SMNVEV (reference sequence).

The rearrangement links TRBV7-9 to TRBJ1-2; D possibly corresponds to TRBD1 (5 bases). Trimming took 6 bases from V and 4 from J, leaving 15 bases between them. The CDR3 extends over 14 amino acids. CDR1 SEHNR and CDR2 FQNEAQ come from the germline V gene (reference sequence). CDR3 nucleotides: TGTGCCAGCAGAAAAGGCGGGGCAGTCTATGGCTACACCTTC. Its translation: CASRKGGAVYGYTF.

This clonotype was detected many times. The DNA for the CDR3 is TGCGCCAGCAGCTCTGCAACTAATGAAAAACTGTTTTTT. Translated, it gives CASSSATNEKLFF. The chain couples TRBV5-1 to TRBJ1-4; D is uncertain. The CDR3 is 13 amino acids. The V end lost 3 bases, the J end lost 0 bases, and 3 bases lay between the germline ends. CDR1 is SGHRS, CDR2 YFSETQ, per germline. The whole variable domain, filled in from reference TRBV5-1 and TRBJ1-4, reads KAGVTQTPRYLIKTRGQQVTLSCSPISGHRSVSWYQQTPGQGLQFLFEYFSETQRNKGNFPGRFSGRQFSNSRSEMNVSTLELGDSALYLCASSSATNEKLFFGSGTQLSVL.

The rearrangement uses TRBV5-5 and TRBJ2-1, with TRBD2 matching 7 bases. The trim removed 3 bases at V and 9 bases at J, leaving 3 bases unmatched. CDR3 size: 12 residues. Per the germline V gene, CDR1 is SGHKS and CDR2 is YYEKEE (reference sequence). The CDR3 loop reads CASSYPSGEQFF. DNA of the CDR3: TGTGCCAGCAGCTACCCTAGCGGTGAGCAGTTCTTC.

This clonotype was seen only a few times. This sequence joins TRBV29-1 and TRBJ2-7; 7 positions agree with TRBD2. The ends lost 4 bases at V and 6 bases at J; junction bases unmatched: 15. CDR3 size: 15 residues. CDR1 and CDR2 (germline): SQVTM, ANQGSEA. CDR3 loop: CSVGPGLVAPGEQYF. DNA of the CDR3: TGCAGCGTTGGCCCCGGACTAGTGGCACCAGGCGAGCAGTACTTC.

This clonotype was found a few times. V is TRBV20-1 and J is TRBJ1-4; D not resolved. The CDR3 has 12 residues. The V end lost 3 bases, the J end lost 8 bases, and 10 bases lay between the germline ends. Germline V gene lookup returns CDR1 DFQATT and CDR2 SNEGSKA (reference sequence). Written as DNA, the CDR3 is TGCAGTGCTAGCTGGGCGGGGGAAAAACTGTTTTTT. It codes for CSASWAGEKLFF.

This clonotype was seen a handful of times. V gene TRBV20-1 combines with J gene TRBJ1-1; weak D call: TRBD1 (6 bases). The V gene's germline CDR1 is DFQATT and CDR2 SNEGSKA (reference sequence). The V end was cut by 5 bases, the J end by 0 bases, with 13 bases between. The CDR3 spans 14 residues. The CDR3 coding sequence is TGCAGTGCTTTACCGGGACAATTGAACACTGAAGCTTTCTTT. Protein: CSALPGQLNTEAFF.

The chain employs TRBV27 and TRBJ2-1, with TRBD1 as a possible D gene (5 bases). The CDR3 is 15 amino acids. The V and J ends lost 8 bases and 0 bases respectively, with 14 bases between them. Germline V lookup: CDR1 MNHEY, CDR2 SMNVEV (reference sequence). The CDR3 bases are TGTGCCAGCGGGCAGGACATCAGCTCCTACAATGAGCAGTTCTTC. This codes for CASGQDISSYNEQFF.

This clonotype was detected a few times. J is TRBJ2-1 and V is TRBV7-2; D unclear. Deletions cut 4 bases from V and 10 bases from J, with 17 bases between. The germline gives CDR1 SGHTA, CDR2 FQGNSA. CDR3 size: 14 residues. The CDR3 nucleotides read TGTGCCAGCAGCTCGAGCCGAAGTTCAAGGGAGCAGTTCTTC. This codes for CASSSSRSSREQFF.

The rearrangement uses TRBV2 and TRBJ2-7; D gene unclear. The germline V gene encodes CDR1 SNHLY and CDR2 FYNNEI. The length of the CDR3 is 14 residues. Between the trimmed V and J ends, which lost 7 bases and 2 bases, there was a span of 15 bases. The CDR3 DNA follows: TGTGCCAGCAACGGTGTGGGGAAAACCTACGAGCAGTACTTC. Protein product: CASNGVGKTYEQYF.

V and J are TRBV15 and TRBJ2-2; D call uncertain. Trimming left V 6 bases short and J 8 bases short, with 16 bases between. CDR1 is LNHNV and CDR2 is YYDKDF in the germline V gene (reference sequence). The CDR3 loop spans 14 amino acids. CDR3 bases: TGTGCCACCAGGGGCCCCCAGATTTTTGGGGAGCTGTTTTTT. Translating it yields CATRGPQIFGELFF. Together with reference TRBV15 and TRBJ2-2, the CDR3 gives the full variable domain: DAMVIQNPRYQVTQFGKPVTLSCSQTLNHNVMYWYQQKSSQAPKLLFHYYDKDFNNEADTPDNFQSRRPNTSFCFLDIRSPGLGDTAMYLCATRGPQIFGELFFGEGSRLTVL.

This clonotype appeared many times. Here the CDR3 DNA reads TGCAGCGTTGTCGGGGCAGGGGGATCCTACGAGCAGTACTTC. Protein: CSVVGAGGSYEQYF. The chain combines TRBV29-1 with TRBJ2-7; 7 bases align to TRBD1. The CDR3 totals 14 residues. J lost 1 base, V lost 4 bases, and 7 bases had no gene match. The V gene's germline CDR1 is SQVTM and CDR2 ANQGSEA.

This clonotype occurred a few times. This CDR3 is CASSQDAGQTSTDTQYF. Written as DNA, the CDR3 is TGCGCCAGCAGCCAAGATGCCGGACAGACTAGCACAGATACGCAGTATTTT. The chain has TRBV4-3 and TRBJ2-3, with D possibly matching TRBD1 (6 bases). V lost 0 bases, J lost 0 bases, and 13 bases lay in between. The CDR3 runs to 17 residues. Germline CDR1 reads LGHNA; CDR2 reads YSLEER.

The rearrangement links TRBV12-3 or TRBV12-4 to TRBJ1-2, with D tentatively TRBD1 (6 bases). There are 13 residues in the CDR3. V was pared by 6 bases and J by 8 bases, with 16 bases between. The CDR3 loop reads CASRPNSGGGYTF. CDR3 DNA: TGTGCCAGCAGGCCCAACAGCGGGGGCGGCTACACCTTC.

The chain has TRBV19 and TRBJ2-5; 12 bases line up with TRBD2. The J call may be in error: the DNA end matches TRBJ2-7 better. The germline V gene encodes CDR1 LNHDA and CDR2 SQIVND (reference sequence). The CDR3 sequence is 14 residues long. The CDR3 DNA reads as TGTGCCAGTAGAAGGACTAGCGGGACCTACGAGCAGTACTTC. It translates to CASRRTSGTYEQYF.

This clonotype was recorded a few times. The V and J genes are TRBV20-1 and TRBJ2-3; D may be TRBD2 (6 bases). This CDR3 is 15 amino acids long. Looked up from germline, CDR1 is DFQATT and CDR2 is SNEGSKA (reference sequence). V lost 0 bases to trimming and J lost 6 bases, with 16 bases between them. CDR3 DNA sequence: TGCAGTGCTAGAGATCGGACGGGAGAGGTGGATACGCAGTATTTT. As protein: CSARDRTGEVDTQYF.

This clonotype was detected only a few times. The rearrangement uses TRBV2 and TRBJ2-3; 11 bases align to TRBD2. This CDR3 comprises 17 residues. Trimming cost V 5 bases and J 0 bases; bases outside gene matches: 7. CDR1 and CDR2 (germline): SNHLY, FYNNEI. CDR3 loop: CASSTGTSGPSTDTQYF. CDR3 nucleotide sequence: TGTGCCAGCAGTACCGGGACTAGCGGTCCTAGCACAGATACGCAGTATTTT. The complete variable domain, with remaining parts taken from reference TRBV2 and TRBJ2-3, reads EPEVTQTPSHQVTQMGQEVILRCVPISNHLYFYWYRQILGQKVEFLVSFYNNEISEKSEIFDDQFSVERPDGSNFTLKIRSTKLEDSAMYFCASSTGTSGPSTDTQYFGPGTRLTVL.

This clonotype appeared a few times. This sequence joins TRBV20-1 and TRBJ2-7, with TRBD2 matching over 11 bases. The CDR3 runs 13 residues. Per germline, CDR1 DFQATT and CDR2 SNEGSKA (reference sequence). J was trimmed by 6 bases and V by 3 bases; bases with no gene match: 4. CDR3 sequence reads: CSASSGRASEQYF. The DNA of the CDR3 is TGCAGTGCTAGTAGCGGGAGGGCCTCCGAGCAGTACTTC.

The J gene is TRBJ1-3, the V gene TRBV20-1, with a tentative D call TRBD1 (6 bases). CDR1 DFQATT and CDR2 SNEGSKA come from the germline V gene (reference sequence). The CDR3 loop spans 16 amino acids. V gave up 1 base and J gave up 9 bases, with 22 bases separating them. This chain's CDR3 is CSARVRSGAQLGTIYF. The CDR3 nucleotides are TGCAGTGCTAGAGTCCGGTCGGGGGCCCAGCTTGGCACCATATATTTT.